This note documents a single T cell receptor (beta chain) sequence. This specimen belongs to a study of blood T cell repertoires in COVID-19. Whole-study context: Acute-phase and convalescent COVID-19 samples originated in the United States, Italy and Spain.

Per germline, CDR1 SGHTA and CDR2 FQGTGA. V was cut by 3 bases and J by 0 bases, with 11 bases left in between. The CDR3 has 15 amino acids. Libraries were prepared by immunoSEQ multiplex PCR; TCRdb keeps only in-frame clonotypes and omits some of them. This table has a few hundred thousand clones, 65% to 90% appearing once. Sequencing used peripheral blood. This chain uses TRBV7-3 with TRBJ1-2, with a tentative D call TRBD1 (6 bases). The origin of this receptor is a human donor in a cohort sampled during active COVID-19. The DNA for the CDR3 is TGTGCCAGCAGCTTGGCGGGGGGCACTAACTATGGCTACACCTTC. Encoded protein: CASSLAGGTNYGYTF.